This T cell receptor beta chain was documented in a study of control samples from healthy donors and cancer patients (TCRdb year 2020). From the germline V gene (reference sequence), CDR1 is GTSNPN and CDR2 is SVGIG. Including the terminal cysteine and phenylalanine, the CDR3 comprises 14 residues. Here the CDR3 DNA is all that survives: 42 bases in frame from base 1. V is cut by 3 bases and J by 1 base, and the space between the germline ends is 11 bases. Library preparation used the immunoSEQ multiplex PCR assay. In its TCRdb copy, this immuneACCESS table keeps in-frame sequences only and misses some clones. Where compared with another copy, unresolved V genes explain less than half of these, and the others have no known cause. In all, the sample holds about 39,000 clones, and around 82% of those were seen once. The ten largest clonotypes hold approximately 21% of the sample. In its sample, this clone was seen once. The antigen it recognizes is unknown. Per-base qualities were not stored, and no clone one base away is much larger.

The sequence links TRBV30 to TRBJ2-3, with the D gene not clear enough to name. This sequence originates from a woman in her sixties with lung cancer. Sequencing was done on a sample of PBMCs. The CDR3 has the sequence CAWSSITGTDTQYF. The DNA sequence reads TGTGCCTGGAGCTCGATCACAGGCACAGATACGCAGTATTTT.